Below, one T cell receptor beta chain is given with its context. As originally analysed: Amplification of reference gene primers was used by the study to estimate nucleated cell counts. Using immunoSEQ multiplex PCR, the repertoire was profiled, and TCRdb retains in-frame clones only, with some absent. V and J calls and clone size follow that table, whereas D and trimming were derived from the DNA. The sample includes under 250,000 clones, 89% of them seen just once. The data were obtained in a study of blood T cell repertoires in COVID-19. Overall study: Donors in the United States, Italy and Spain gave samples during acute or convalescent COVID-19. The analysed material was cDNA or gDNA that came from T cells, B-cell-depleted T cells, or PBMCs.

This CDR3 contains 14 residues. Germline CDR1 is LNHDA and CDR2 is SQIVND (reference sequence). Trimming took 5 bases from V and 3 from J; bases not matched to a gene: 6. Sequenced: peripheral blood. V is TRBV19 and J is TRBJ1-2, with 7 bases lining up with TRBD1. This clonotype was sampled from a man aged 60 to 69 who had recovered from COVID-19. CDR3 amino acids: CASSYRDRDYGYTF. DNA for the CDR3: TGTGCCAGTAGTTACAGGGACAGAGACTATGGCTACACCTTC.